Below are 3 T cell receptor beta chains sequenced from a single sample in a study of CD8+ T cells in alopecia areata. Extracted from the samples, RNA was reverse transcribed into cDNA to serve as the sequencing template. The assay was immunoSEQ multiplex PCR, and TCRdb's table has in-frame clones only and misses some. Of some 100,000 clones in the sample, around 60% were seen once. Described treatment: oral pan-JAK inhibitor, 5-10 mg twice daily. The source was CD8+ T cells sorted from blood, collected between weeks 55 and 65, from a patient treated with tofacitinib. The receptors were sampled from a human donor with alopecia areata.

The chain is built from TRBV2 and TRBJ2-7; perhaps TRBD1 as D (6 bases). The CDR3 is made up of 12 amino acids. Germline assignment: CDR1 SNHLY and CDR2 FYNNEI. Trimming removed 6 bases at V and 2 bases at J, with 8 bases between. The CDR3 DNA reads TGTGCCAGCAGCAGGGGCGCCTACGAGCAGTACTTC. Translation gives CASSRGAYEQYF.

J is TRBJ2-1 and V is TRBV1. TRBV1 is flagged as a pseudogene. The CDR3 is 13 residues long. CDR3 nucleotide sequence: TGCACCAGCAGCCCCACCCCGTACAATGAGCAGTTCTTC. Translating gives CTSSPTPYNEQFF.

The rearrangement uses TRBV4-1 and TRBJ1-2, with 7 bases fitting TRBD1. This CDR3 contains 16 residues. Germline loops: CDR1 MGHRA, CDR2 YSYEKL. The V and J ends lost 1 base and 4 bases, in that order; junction bases with no gene match: 9. The DNA for the CDR3 is TGCGCCAGCAGCCAAGTAAGGGACAGTAGATTCTATGGCTACACCTTC. This gives the protein CASSQVRDSRFYGYTF.